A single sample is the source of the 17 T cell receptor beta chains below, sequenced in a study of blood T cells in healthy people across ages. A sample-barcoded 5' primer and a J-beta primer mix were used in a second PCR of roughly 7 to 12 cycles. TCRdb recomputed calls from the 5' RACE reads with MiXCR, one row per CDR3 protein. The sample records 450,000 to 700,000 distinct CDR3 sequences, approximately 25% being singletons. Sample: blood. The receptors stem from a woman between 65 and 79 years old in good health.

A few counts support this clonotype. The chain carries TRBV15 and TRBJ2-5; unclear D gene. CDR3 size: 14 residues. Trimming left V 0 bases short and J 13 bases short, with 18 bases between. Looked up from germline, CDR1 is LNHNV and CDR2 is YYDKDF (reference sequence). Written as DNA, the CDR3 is TGTGCCACCAGCAGAGATAGTGGTGGCAGGCCGGCGTACTTC. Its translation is CATSRDSGGRPAYF.

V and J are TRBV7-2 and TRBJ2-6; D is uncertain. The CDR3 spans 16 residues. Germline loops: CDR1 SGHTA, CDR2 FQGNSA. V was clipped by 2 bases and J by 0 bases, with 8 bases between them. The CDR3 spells CASSLSSSSGANVLTF. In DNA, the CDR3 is TGTGCCAGCAGCTTAAGCAGTAGCTCTGGGGCCAACGTCCTGACTTTC.

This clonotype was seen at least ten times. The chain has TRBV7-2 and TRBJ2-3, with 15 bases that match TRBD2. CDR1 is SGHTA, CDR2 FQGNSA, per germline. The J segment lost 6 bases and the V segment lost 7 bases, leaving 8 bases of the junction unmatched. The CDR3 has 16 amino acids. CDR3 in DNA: TGTGCCAGCACGCCGGGACTAGCGGGGGGAACGGATACGCAGTATTTT. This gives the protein CASTPGLAGGTDTQYF.

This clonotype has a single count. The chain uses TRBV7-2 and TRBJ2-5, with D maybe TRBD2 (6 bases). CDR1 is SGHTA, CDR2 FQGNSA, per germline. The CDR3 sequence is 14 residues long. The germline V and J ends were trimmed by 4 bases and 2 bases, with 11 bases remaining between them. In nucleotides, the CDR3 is TGTGCCAGCAGCTCCTTTGGGACTCAAGAGACCCAGTACTTC. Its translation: CASSSFGTQETQYF.

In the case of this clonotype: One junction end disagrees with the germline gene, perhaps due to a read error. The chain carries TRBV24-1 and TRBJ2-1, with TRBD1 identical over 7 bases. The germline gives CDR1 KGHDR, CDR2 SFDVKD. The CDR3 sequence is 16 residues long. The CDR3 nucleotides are TGTGCCGCCAGTGATCCTGGCGGACAGGACCACAATGAGCAGTTCTTC. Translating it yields CAASDPGGQDHNEQFF.

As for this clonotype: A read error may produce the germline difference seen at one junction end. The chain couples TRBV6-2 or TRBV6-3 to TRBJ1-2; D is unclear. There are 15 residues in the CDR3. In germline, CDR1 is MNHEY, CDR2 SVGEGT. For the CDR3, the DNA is TGCGCCAGCATGGTTCACGGGTTCGTTAACTATGGCTACACCTTC. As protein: CASMVHGFVNYGYTF.

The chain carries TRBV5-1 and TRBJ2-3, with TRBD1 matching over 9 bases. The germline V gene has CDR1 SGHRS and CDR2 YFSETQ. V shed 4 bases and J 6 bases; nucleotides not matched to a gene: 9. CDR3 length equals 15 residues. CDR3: CASSIGQGQADTQYF. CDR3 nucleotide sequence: TGCGCCAGCAGCATAGGACAGGGGCAGGCTGATACGCAGTATTTT.

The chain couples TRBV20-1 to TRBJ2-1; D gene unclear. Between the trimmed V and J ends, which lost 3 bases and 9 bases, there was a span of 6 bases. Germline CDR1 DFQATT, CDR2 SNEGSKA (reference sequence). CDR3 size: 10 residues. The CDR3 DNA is TGCAGTGCTAGTTTACGTGAGCAGTTCTTC. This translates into CSASLREQFF.

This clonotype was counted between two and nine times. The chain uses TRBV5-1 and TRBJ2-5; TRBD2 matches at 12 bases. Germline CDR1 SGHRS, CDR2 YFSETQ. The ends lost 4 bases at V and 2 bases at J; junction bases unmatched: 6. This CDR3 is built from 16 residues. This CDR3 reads CASSRLTSGGQETQYF. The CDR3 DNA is TGCGCCAGCAGCCGTCTGACTAGCGGGGGACAAGAGACCCAGTACTTC. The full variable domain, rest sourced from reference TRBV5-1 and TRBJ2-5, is KAGVTQTPRYLIKTRGQQVTLSCSPISGHRSVSWYQQTPGQGLQFLFEYFSETQRNKGNFPGRFSGRQFSNSRSEMNVSTLELGDSALYLCASSRLTSGGQETQYFGPGTRLLVL.

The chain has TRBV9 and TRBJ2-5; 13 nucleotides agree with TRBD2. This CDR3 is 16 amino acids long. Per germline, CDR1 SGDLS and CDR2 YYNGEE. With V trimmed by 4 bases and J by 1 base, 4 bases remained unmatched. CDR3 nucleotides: TGTGCCAGCAGCATACTAGCGGGGGGGCTCCAAGAGACCCAGTACTTC. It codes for CASSILAGGLQETQYF.

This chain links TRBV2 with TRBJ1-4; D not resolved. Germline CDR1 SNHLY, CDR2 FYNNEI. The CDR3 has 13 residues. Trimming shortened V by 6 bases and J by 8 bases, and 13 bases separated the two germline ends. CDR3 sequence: CASSPLRSEKLFF. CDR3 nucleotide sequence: TGTGCCAGCAGCCCCCTACGCTCGGAAAAACTGTTTTTT.

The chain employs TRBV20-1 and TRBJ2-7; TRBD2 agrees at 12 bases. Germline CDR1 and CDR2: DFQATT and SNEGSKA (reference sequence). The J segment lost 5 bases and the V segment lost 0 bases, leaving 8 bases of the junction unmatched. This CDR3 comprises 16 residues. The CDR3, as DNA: TGCAGTGCTAGAGATCCTAGCGGGGGGGCCCTTGACGAGCAGTACTTC. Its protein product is CSARDPSGGALDEQYF.

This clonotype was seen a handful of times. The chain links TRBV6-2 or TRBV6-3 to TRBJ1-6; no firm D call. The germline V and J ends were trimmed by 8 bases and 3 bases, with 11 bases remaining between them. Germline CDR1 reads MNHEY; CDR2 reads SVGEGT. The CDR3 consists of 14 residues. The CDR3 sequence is CASGVVGYNSPLHF. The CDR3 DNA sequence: TGTGCCAGCGGGGTCGTCGGCTATAATTCACCCCTCCACTTT.

The CDR3 DNA is TGTGCCACCCCGGGGGAGGGGACCTACGAGCAGTACTTC. It encodes CATPGEGTYEQYF. V and J are TRBV2 and TRBJ2-7, with TRBD2 matching over 7 bases. The length of the CDR3 is 13 residues. The trim removed 10 bases at V and 2 bases at J, leaving 8 bases unmatched. Per germline, CDR1 SNHLY and CDR2 FYNNEI. The full variable domain, in which reference TRBV2 and TRBJ2-7 provide the parts outside the CDR3, is EPEVTQTPSHQVTQMGQEVILRCVPISNHLYFYWYRQILGQKVEFLVSFYNNEISEKSEIFDDQFSVERPDGSNFTLKIRSTKLEDSAMYFCATPGEGTYEQYFGPGTRLTVT.

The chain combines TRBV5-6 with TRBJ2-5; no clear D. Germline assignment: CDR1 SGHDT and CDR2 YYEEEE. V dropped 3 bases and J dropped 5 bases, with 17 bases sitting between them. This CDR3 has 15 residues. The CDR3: CASSSGPARWETQYF. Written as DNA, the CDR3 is TGTGCCAGCAGCTCCGGACCAGCAAGGTGGGAGACCCAGTACTTC. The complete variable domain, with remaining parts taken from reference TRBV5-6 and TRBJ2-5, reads DAGVTQSPTHLIKTRGQQVTLRCSPKSGHDTVSWYQQALGQGPQFIFQYYEEEERQRGNFPDRFSGHQFPNYSSELNVNALLLGDSALYLCASSSGPARWETQYFGPGTRLLVL.

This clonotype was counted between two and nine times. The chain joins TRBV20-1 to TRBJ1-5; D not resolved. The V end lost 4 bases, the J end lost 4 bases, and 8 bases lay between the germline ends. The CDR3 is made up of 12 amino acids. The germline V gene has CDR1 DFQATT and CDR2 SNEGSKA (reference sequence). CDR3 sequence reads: CSATTENQPQHF. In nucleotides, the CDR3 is TGCAGTGCTACGACGGAAAATCAGCCCCAGCATTTT.

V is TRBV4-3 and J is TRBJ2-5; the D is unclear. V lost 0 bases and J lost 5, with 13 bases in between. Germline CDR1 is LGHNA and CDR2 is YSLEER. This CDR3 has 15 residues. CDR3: CASSQDIRNSETQYF. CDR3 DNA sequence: TGCGCCAGCAGCCAAGATATCAGGAATTCGGAGACCCAGTACTTC.